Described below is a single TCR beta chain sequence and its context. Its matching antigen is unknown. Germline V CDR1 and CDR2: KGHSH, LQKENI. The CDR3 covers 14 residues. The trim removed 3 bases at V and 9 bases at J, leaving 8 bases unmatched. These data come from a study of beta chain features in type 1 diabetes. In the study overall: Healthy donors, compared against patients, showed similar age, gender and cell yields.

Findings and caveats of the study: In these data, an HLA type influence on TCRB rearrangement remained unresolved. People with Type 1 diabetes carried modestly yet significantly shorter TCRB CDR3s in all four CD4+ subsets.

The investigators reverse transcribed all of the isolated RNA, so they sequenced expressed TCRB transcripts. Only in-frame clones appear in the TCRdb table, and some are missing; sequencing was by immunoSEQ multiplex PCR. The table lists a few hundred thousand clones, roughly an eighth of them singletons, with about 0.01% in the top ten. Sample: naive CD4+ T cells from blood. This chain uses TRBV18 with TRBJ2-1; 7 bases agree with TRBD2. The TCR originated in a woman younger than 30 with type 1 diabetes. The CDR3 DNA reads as TGTGCCAGCTCACCCGGTGTGACTAGCAGTGAGCAGTTCTTC. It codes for CASSPGVTSSEQFF.